These 27 T cell receptor beta chains were all obtained from the same sample, sequenced in a study of blood T cell repertoires in COVID-19. Produced via immunoSEQ multiplex PCR; TCRdb's table is partial and in-frame only. Here the sample spans over 100,000 clones, 75% to 90% being singletons. The sample was peripheral blood. Every receptor here comes from a man aged 55 to 69 with acute or convalescent COVID-19.

The V and J genes are TRBV27 and TRBJ2-5, with 11 nucleotides matching TRBD1. V shed 5 bases, J shed 9 bases, and the junction held 8 bases outside the gene matches. The CDR3 length is 14 residues. CDR1 MNHEY and CDR2 SMNVEV come from the germline V gene (reference sequence). The DNA of the CDR3 is TGTGCCAGCAGTATCGGGACAGGGGGGTCGGCCCAGTACTTC. As protein: CASSIGTGGSAQYF.

This clone has at least ten counts. The chain links TRBV29-1 to TRBJ1-1, with 8 bases matching TRBD1. The V gene's germline CDR1 is SQVTM and CDR2 ANQGSEA. V was clipped by 5 bases and J by 5 bases; unmatched bases: 4. The CDR3 length is 12 residues. DNA of the CDR3: TGCAGCGTTATGACAGGGGTGACTGAAGCTTTCTTT. The encoded protein is CSVMTGVTEAFF.

V usage is TRBV2 and J usage is TRBJ2-1, with 7 bases matching TRBD2. The V gene's germline CDR1 is SNHLY and CDR2 FYNNEI. This CDR3 spans 15 amino acids. V was pared by 7 bases and J by 3 bases, with 9 bases of the junction left unmatched. The CDR3 DNA reads as TGTGCCAGCACGGCGGGAGTCCCCTACTACAATGAGCAGTTCTTC. Protein product: CASTAGVPYYNEQFF.

The J gene is TRBJ1-5, the V gene TRBV6-6; D may be TRBD1 (6 bases). CDR3 size: 15 residues. In germline, CDR1 is MNHNY, CDR2 SVGAGI (reference sequence). Trimming left V 4 bases short and J 5 bases short, with 15 bases between. Here the CDR3 reads CASSFRQAPHQPQHF. The CDR3 coding sequence is TGTGCCAGCAGTTTCCGACAGGCCCCTCATCAGCCCCAGCATTTT.

The rearrangement joins TRBV19 to TRBJ1-1; D uncertain. Trimming pared 10 bases from V and 3 bases from J, leaving 15 bases between. This CDR3 has 13 residues. Germline values: CDR1 LNHDA, CDR2 SQIVND (reference sequence). The CDR3 region has the DNA TGTGCCACAAGTCGGTATTATGACACTGAAGCTTTCTTT. Amino acid sequence: CATSRYYDTEAFF.

This rearrangement joins TRBV4-1 to TRBJ2-7; TRBD1 is a possible D gene (7 bases). The V gene lost 3 bases and the J gene lost 6 bases, with 18 bases spanning the gap. Per the germline V gene, CDR1 is MGHRA and CDR2 is YSYEKL. This CDR3 has 15 residues. The CDR3 here is CASSHMQGGLGEQYF. The CDR3 nucleotides read TGCGCCAGCAGCCATATGCAGGGGGGTTTAGGCGAGCAGTACTTC.

This chain links TRBV29-1 with TRBJ2-2; TRBD1 matches at 7 bases. Unmatched junction bases numbered 4, after V lost 7 bases and J lost 2 bases. Germline CDR1 is SQVTM and CDR2 is ANQGSEA. This CDR3 has 13 amino acids. The chain's CDR3 is CSGTGTNTGELFF. CDR3 in DNA: TGCAGCGGGACAGGAACTAACACCGGGGAGCTGTTTTTT.

V gene TRBV2 combines with J gene TRBJ1-2, with unresolved D. V was pared by 0 bases and J by 0 bases, with 8 bases between. Germline V gene data show CDR1 as SNHLY and CDR2 as FYNNEI. This CDR3 is built from 15 residues. The CDR3 DNA is TGTGCCAGCAGTGAAGCGGAGGTTCCTAACTATGGCTACACCTTC. Protein sequence: CASSEAEVPNYGYTF.

V and J are TRBV6-5 and TRBJ2-3; TRBD1 might be the D (6 bases). Trimming stripped 4 bases from V and 4 bases from J, with 15 bases between. Germline V gives CDR1 MNHEY, CDR2 SVGAGI. This CDR3 comprises 15 residues. The CDR3 sequence is CASSLSGTLPDTQYF. The DNA of the CDR3 is TGTGCCAGCAGTTTATCCGGGACACTCCCAGATACGCAGTATTTT.

The V gene is TRBV28, the J gene TRBJ2-7; the match to TRBD2 covers 13 bases. The V gene end was trimmed by 4 bases and the J gene end by 1 base; junction bases not matched to a gene: 7. Germline CDR1 is MDHEN and CDR2 is SYDVKM. The CDR3 sequence is 17 residues long. In nucleotides, the CDR3 is TGTGCCAGCAGTTCGGCGACTAGCGGGAGGCCTTCCTACGAGCAGTACTTC. It specifies CASSSATSGRPSYEQYF. The full variable domain, completed using reference TRBV28 and TRBJ2-7, is DVKVTQSSRYLVKRTGEKVFLECVQDMDHENMFWYRQDPGLGLRLIYFSYDVKMKEKGDIPEGYSVSREKKERFSLILESASTNQTSMYLCASSSATSGRPSYEQYFGPGTRLTVT.

The rearrangement joins TRBV24-1 to TRBJ2-2; 8 bases match TRBD1. The CDR3 totals 17 residues. V shed 2 bases and J 4 bases; nucleotides not matched to a gene: 8. The germline CDR1 and CDR2 sequences are KGHDR and SFDVKD. CDR3 residues: CATSDSNTGQATGELFF. In DNA, the CDR3 is TGTGCCACCAGTGATTCGAATACGGGACAGGCCACCGGGGAGCTGTTTTTT.

The chain is built from TRBV5-6 and TRBJ1-2; D ambiguous. Germline-derived CDR1 and CDR2 are SGHDT and YYEEEE. The V end lost 0 bases, the J end lost 8 bases, and 11 bases lay between the germline ends. The CDR3 runs 13 residues. The CDR3 DNA sequence: TGTGCCAGCAGCTTGGGAGCCATCTTCGGCTACACCTTC. Translation gives CASSLGAIFGYTF. The variable domain in full, completed from reference TRBV5-6 and TRBJ1-2, reads DAGVTQSPTHLIKTRGQQVTLRCSPKSGHDTVSWYQQALGQGPQFIFQYYEEEERQRGNFPDRFSGHQFPNYSSELNVNALLLGDSALYLCASSLGAIFGYTFGSGTRLTVV.

This clone was seen only a few times. J is TRBJ1-3 and V is TRBV19, with no clear D. The V gene lost 4 bases and the J gene lost 0 bases, with 7 bases spanning the gap. The CDR3 extends over 14 amino acids. Germline V lookup: CDR1 LNHDA, CDR2 SQIVND (reference sequence). The CDR3 region is CASSTGNSGNTIYF. The CDR3 DNA reads TGTGCCAGTAGTACAGGAAACTCTGGAAACACCATATATTTT.

The V call is TRBV19, the J call TRBJ2-2, with D possibly matching TRBD2 (6 bases). Germline V gene data show CDR1 as LNHDA and CDR2 as SQIVND (reference sequence). Trimming shortened V by 4 bases and J by 4 bases, and 19 bases separated the two germline ends. This CDR3 is built from 17 residues. CDR3 amino acids: CASSRTPGEGATGELFF. Here the CDR3 DNA reads TGTGCCAGTAGTAGAACTCCGGGGGAAGGGGCCACCGGGGAGCTGTTTTTT.

This clone was counted at least ten times. V is TRBV7-8 and J is TRBJ2-2, with 7 bases aligning to TRBD2. The V and J ends lost 5 bases and 4 bases, in that order; junction bases with no gene match: 7. From germline, CDR1 is SGHVS and CDR2 FQNEAQ. The CDR3 is 15 amino acids. The CDR3 region is CASSPSGARTGELFF. DNA of the CDR3: TGTGCCAGCAGCCCGAGCGGGGCCCGCACCGGGGAGCTGTTTTTT. Full variable domain (missing parts from reference TRBV7-8 and TRBJ2-2): GAGVSQSPRYKVAKRGQDVALRCDPISGHVSLFWYQQALGQGPEFLTYFQNEAQLDKSGLPSDRFFAERPEGSVSTLKIQRTQQEDSAVYLCASSPSGARTGELFFGEGSRLTVL.

The chain uses TRBV6-2 or TRBV6-3 and TRBJ2-5; D gene uncertain. The CDR3 spans 13 residues. Germline CDR1 and CDR2: MNHEY and SVGEGT. Trimming took 2 bases from V and 3 from J, leaving 7 bases between them. CDR3 sequence reads: CASSYGEKETQYF. CDR3 sequence (DNA): TGTGCCAGCAGTTACGGAGAGAAAGAGACCCAGTACTTC.

The V call is TRBV6-1, the J call TRBJ2-3; D is undetermined. This CDR3 region has 13 residues. Trimming removed 3 bases at V and 6 bases at J, with 10 bases between. Per the germline V gene, CDR1 is MNHNS and CDR2 is SASEGT. CDR3 coding DNA: TGTGCCAGCAGTGAGCTACTCAGGGATACGCAGTATTTT. Amino acids: CASSELLRDTQYF.

The genes are TRBV27 and TRBJ1-6, with D unresolved. CDR3 length equals 16 residues. V was cut by 2 bases and J by 0 bases, with 8 bases left in between. Germline CDR1 and CDR2: MNHEY and SMNVEV (reference sequence). This CDR3 reads CASSLRPSSYNSPLHF. The CDR3 DNA is TGTGCCAGCAGTTTACGGCCTAGCTCCTATAATTCACCCCTCCACTTT.

The chain links TRBV19 to TRBJ2-5, with 12 bases identical to TRBD2. This CDR3 comprises 17 residues. The trim removed 5 bases at V and 5 bases at J, leaving 12 bases unmatched. Germline V lookup: CDR1 LNHDA, CDR2 SQIVND (reference sequence). The CDR3 DNA reads TGTGCCAGTAGTGCATCGACTAGCGGGAGATCCGCCGAGACCCAGTACTTC. Its translation: CASSASTSGRSAETQYF.

The rearrangement uses TRBV5-1 and TRBJ2-3; maybe TRBD2 (6 bases). Trimming took 0 bases from V and 5 from J, leaving 10 bases between them. CDR3 length: 14 amino acids. CDR1 is SGHRS and CDR2 is YFSETQ in the germline V gene. CDR3 DNA sequence: TGCGCCAGCAGCTTGGTGCAGGGAGGAGATACGCAGTATTTT. Translation gives CASSLVQGGDTQYF.

This chain connects TRBV19 to TRBJ1-1; D gene unclear. Trimming took 1 base from V and 4 from J, leaving 13 bases between them. Looked up from germline, CDR1 is LNHDA and CDR2 is SQIVND (reference sequence). The CDR3 totals 15 residues. This chain's CDR3 is CASSIVSGLSTEAFF. In DNA, the CDR3 is TGTGCCAGTAGTATAGTTTCCGGACTAAGCACTGAAGCTTTCTTT.

V is TRBV3-1 (or the pseudogene TRBV3-2) and J is TRBJ2-2, with D possibly TRBD2 on 6 matching bases. V lost 1 base to trimming and J lost 5 bases, with 11 bases between them. This CDR3 comprises 15 residues. Germline assignment: CDR1 LGHDT and CDR2 YNNKEL (reference sequence). The CDR3 protein is CASSQGDSRTGELFF. In DNA, the CDR3 is TGTGCCAGCAGCCAAGGGGACTCGAGGACCGGGGAGCTGTTTTTT.

The CDR3 DNA reads TGTGCCAGCTCACCAAGAACAGGGGAAGAAAAACTGTTTTTT. It is translated as CASSPRTGEEKLFF. The chain links TRBV18 to TRBJ1-4, with 7 bases aligning to TRBD1. CDR3 length: 14 residues. After removal of 2 bases from V and 8 bases from J, the junction contained 5 bases not matched to a gene. From germline, CDR1 is KGHSH and CDR2 LQKENI.

This chain joins TRBV18 and TRBJ2-5; TRBD2 agrees at 9 bases. The CDR3 runs 13 residues. The germline V gene encodes CDR1 KGHSH and CDR2 LQKENI. The V and J ends lost 5 bases and 3 bases, in that order; junction bases with no gene match: 1. CDR3 region: CASSRTSEETQYF. CDR3 DNA: TGTGCCAGCTCAAGGACTAGCGAAGAGACCCAGTACTTC. The full variable domain, with the rest looked up from reference TRBV18 and TRBJ2-5, is NAGVMQNPRHLVRRRGQEARLRCSPMKGHSHVYWYRQLPEEGLKFMVYLQKENIIDESGMPKERFSAEFPKEGPSILRIQQVVRGDSAAYFCASSRTSEETQYFGPGTRLLVL.

J is TRBJ2-7 and V is TRBV9; 8 bases fit TRBD2. From germline, CDR1 is SGDLS and CDR2 YYNGEE. V shed 0 bases, J shed 7 bases, and the junction held 9 bases outside the gene matches. This CDR3 region has 15 residues. The CDR3 spells CASSVAPTSGLEQYF. The CDR3 DNA reads TGTGCCAGCAGCGTAGCTCCTACTAGCGGCTTAGAGCAGTACTTC.

The CDR3 here is CASSFSGPQNIQYF. CDR3 DNA: TGTGCCAGCAGTTTCTCAGGGCCCCAAAACATTCAGTACTTC. The rearrangement links TRBV28 to TRBJ2-4; tentatively, D is TRBD1 (5 bases). The CDR3 is made up of 14 amino acids. Germline V gene data show CDR1 as MDHEN and CDR2 as SYDVKM. Trimming shortened V by 3 bases and J by 5 bases, and 11 bases separated the two germline ends.

This chain connects TRBV4-3 to TRBJ2-2; TRBD1 might be the D (6 bases). The CDR3 has 16 residues. Trimming cost V 0 bases and J 3 bases, with 11 bases left between them. CDR1 and CDR2 from the germline V gene are LGHNA and YSLEER. The CDR3 loop is CASSQELQGHTGELFF. The CDR3 DNA reads TGCGCCAGCAGCCAAGAACTACAGGGTCACACCGGGGAGCTGTTTTTT.